One and the same sample provided the 25 T cell receptor beta chains below, sequenced in a study of T cells in women clearing cervical HPV infection. Profiling relied on immunoSEQ multiplex PCR, and the TCRdb table lists in-frame clones only, not all of them. The table lists around 33,000 clones. Sequenced sample: blood buffy coat. The receptors come from a woman aged 18 to 75 with a cervical HPV16 infection that either progressed to CIN3+ or cleared (not recorded which).

As to this clone: With the read ending 3 residues before the CDR3 end, the germline J gene is used to fill in that end. V usage is TRBV5-6 and J usage is TRBJ1-2; TRBD1 might be the D (6 bases). This CDR3 has 13 residues. Trimming left V 5 bases short and J 2 bases short, with 10 bases between. CDR1 and CDR2 (germline): SGHDT, YYEEEE. This CDR3 is CASSFGQNYGYTF. The DNA read from the CDR3 is TGTGCCAGCAGTTTCGGACAGAACTATGGC.

On this clone: The missing CDR3 end, 3 residues past where the read stops, is filled in from the germline J gene. The chain couples TRBV14 to TRBJ2-7; TRBD1 or TRBD2 may be the D gene (6 bases each). This CDR3 is 16 amino acids long. The germline V and J ends were trimmed by 6 bases and 5 bases, with 23 bases remaining between them. Per the germline V gene, CDR1 is SGHDN and CDR2 is FVKESK. The CDR3 bases that were read are TGTGCCAGCAGTCCTCTCCCGCGGGACAAGCGACACGAG. It is translated as CASSPLPRDKRHE. The CDR3, in full, reads CASSPLPRDKRHEQYF.

This CDR3 reads CASTSTQGRDYEQYF. Incomplete CDR3 DNA: TGTGCCAGCACCTCAACACAGGGGAGGGACTACGAG. J is TRBJ2-7 and V is TRBV12-3 or TRBV12-4, with D perhaps given as TRBD1 or TRBD2 (7 bases each). The CDR3 end is not reached by the read, which stops 3 residues before it; the germline J gene fills it in. The CDR3 is made up of 15 amino acids. Trimming took 7 bases from V and 3 from J, leaving 19 bases between them.

Points on this clone: Coverage ceases 3 residues before the CDR3 finishes, and the germline J gene fills in the end. V is TRBV7-2 and J is TRBJ2-4, with TRBD1 identical over 7 bases. The germline gives CDR1 SGHTA, CDR2 FQGNSA. The CDR3 is made up of 15 amino acids. The J segment lost 3 bases and the V segment lost 5 bases, leaving 7 bases of the junction unmatched. The chain's CDR3 is CASSTAHRGKNIQYF. The CDR3 bases that were read are TGTGCCAGCAGCACCGCCCACAGGGGCAAAAACATT.

About this clone itself: The read terminates 3 residues before the CDR3 end, so the remaining end is supplied by the germline J gene. The V gene is TRBV18, the J gene TRBJ2-3; TRBD2 matches at 13 bases. This CDR3 region has 17 residues. Germline V gives CDR1 KGHSH, CDR2 LQKENI. V was pared by 2 bases and J by 3 bases, with 5 bases of the junction left unmatched. The CDR3 region is CASSPTLTSGGTDTQYF. The sequenced part of the CDR3 DNA is TGTGCCAGCTCACCAACTTTGACTAGCGGGGGGACAGATACG.

Details on this clone: The CDR3 end is not reached by the read, which stops 3 residues before it; the germline J gene fills it in. The chain uses TRBV2 and TRBJ2-7; the D is unclear. Looked up from germline, CDR1 is SNHLY and CDR2 is FYNNEI. The CDR3 length is 11 residues. Trimming removed 6 bases at V and 6 bases at J, with 9 bases between. The sequenced part of the CDR3 DNA is TGTGCCAGCAGCCCATACACCGAG. It encodes CASSPYTE. The full-length CDR3 reads as CASSPYTEQYF.

The CDR3 protein is CASSGRGQTYGYTF. The part of the CDR3 DNA that was read is TGTGCCAGCAGTGGGCGGGGGCAGACCTATGGC. The chain is built from TRBV2 and TRBJ1-2; tentatively, D is TRBD1 (6 bases). Read coverage stops 3 residues before the CDR3 terminus; the germline J gene supplies the remainder. This CDR3 has 14 residues. Trimming removed 4 bases from V and 4 bases from J, with 13 bases in between. Looked up from germline, CDR1 is SNHLY and CDR2 is FYNNEI.

As regards this clone: The CDR3 goes on 3 residues after the read ends, and that part is filled in from the germline J gene. J is TRBJ2-5 and V is TRBV5-1, with 10 bases identical to TRBD2. The CDR3 is 13 residues long. V lost 3 bases to trimming and J lost 4 bases; unmatched junction nucleotides: 0. The V gene's germline CDR1 is SGHRS and CDR2 YFSETQ. CDR3 in amino acids: CASSSSGRETQYF. CDR3 bases read: TGCGCCAGCAGCTCTAGCGGGAGAGAGACC.

On this clone itself: The read gets to within 3 residues of the CDR3 end, and the germline J gene fills in the rest. The gene calls are TRBV7-2 and TRBJ2-1, with D unclear. Germline V CDR1 and CDR2: SGHTA, FQGNSA. This CDR3 is 14 amino acids long. V dropped 5 bases and J dropped 4 bases, with 12 bases sitting between them. The sequenced part of the CDR3 DNA is TGTGCCAGCAGCCCCCCCGCGGCATACAATGAG. Its protein is CASSPPAAYNE. The CDR3, in full, reads CASSPPAAYNEQFF.

About this clone itself: The CDR3 goes on 3 residues after the read ends, and that part is filled in from the germline J gene. The genes are TRBV7-3 and TRBJ2-4, with D perhaps matching TRBD1 (6 bases). CDR3 length: 18 residues. V dropped 0 bases and J dropped 0 bases, with 15 bases sitting between them. Looked up from germline, CDR1 is SGHTA and CDR2 is FQGTGA. CDR3 in amino acids: CASSLTRDTLLAKNIQYF. CDR3 bases read: TGTGCCAGCAGCTTAACCCGGGACACCTTACTAGCCAAAAACATT.

Points on this clone: The read ends 3 residues shy of where the CDR3 ends; the end is completed using the germline J gene. The gene calls are TRBV2 and TRBJ2-3, with D possibly TRBD2 on 9 matching bases. CDR3 length: 14 amino acids. Germline-derived CDR1 and CDR2 are SNHLY and FYNNEI. CDR3 DNA (partial): TGTGCCAGCAGGCAGGGGGCGGGAGGGGAGACG. Residues: CASRQGAGGET. In full, the CDR3 is CASRQGAGGETQYF.

As to this clone: The CDR3 is cut off 3 residues early in the read; its end comes from the germline J gene. This chain joins TRBV6-1 and TRBJ2-5; 7 bases fit TRBD2. The V gene's germline CDR1 is MNHNS and CDR2 SASEGT. The V gene end was trimmed by 1 base and the J gene end by 0 bases; junction bases not matched to a gene: 2. CDR3 size: 15 residues. The CDR3 spells CASSEESGNQETQYF. CDR3 bases read: TGTGCCAGCAGTGAAGAGAGCGGGAACCAAGAGACC.

Regarding this clone: A junction end diverges from the germline sequence, so it may reflect a read error. The read is 3 residues too short to cover the CDR3 end, so that end is filled in from the germline J gene. The genes are TRBV4-2 and TRBJ1-4; TRBD1 might be the D (6 bases). In germline, CDR1 is LGHNA, CDR2 YNFKEQ. This CDR3 has 13 amino acids. This CDR3 is CASSQDRGEKLFF. The part of the CDR3 DNA that was read is TGCGCCAGCAGCCAAGATAGGGGGGAAAAA.

Of note for this clone: The read gets to within 3 residues of the CDR3 end, and the germline J gene fills in the rest. The chain recombines TRBV18 with TRBJ2-2; no clear D gene. Trimming shortened V by 0 bases and J by 4 bases, and 3 bases separated the two germline ends. Germline CDR1 KGHSH, CDR2 LQKENI. The CDR3 totals 13 residues. The DNA read from the CDR3 is TGTGCCAGCTCACCACCCTTCACCGGGGAG. It specifies CASSPPFTGE. The entire CDR3 sequence reads CASSPPFTGELFF.

The chain's CDR3 is CSAPGGLAGYNEQFF. Partial CDR3 DNA: TGCAGTGCCCCGGGGGGACTAGCGGGCTACAATGAG. V is TRBV20-1 and J is TRBJ2-1; TRBD2 matches 12 bases. The CDR3 is cut off 3 residues early in the read; its end comes from the germline J gene. The V gene's germline CDR1 is DFQATT and CDR2 SNEGSKA (reference sequence). With 6 bases clipped from V and 3 bases from J, the junction kept 6 bases outside the gene matches. This CDR3 region has 15 residues.

With respect to this clone: The observed sequence ends 3 residues before the CDR3 terminus, with the missing tail filled in from the germline J gene. The V call is TRBV2, the J call TRBJ2-2, with unresolved D. Trimming took off 5 bases at V and 10 bases at J, with 8 bases between the two ends. CDR3 length: 11 amino acids. Germline V CDR1 and CDR2: SNHLY, FYNNEI. The CDR3 bases that were read are TGTGCCAGCAGTCGAACTACGGAG. It encodes CASSRTTE. The entire CDR3 protein reads CASSRTTELFF.

Comment on this clone: The sequenced fragment ends 3 residues before the CDR3 boundary, so the rest is inferred from the germline J gene. The chain joins TRBV5-4 to TRBJ2-1, with 9 nucleotides matching TRBD2. J gave up 4 bases and V 4 bases, and 6 bases lay outside the gene matches. The germline V gene encodes CDR1 SGHNT and CDR2 YYREEE (reference sequence). The CDR3 runs to 15 residues. The sequenced CDR3 bases are TGTGCCAGCAGCGGCGGGGGGGGTGAATACAATGAG. This translates into CASSGGGGEYNE. The entire CDR3 is CASSGGGGEYNEQFF.

With regard to this clone: Sequencing ends 3 residues short of the CDR3 end; the germline J gene provides the rest. The chain has TRBV19 and TRBJ2-6, with D tentatively TRBD1 (6 bases). Germline-derived CDR1 and CDR2 are LNHDA and SQIVND (reference sequence). This CDR3 comprises 19 residues. V was clipped by 3 bases and J by 2 bases, with 20 bases between them. This CDR3 is CASSMGSAGDLAGANVLTF. CDR3 bases read: TGTGCCAGTAGTATGGGGTCGGCAGGGGATTTAGCTGGGGCCAACGTC.

In regard to this clone: The CDR3 goes on 3 residues after the read ends, and that part is filled in from the germline J gene. The genes are TRBV7-3 and TRBJ2-5; 7 bases agree with TRBD2. CDR1 and CDR2 from the germline V gene are SGHTA and FQGTGA. CDR3 length equals 15 residues. The J segment lost 3 bases and the V segment lost 1 base, leaving 5 bases of the junction unmatched. This chain's CDR3 is CASSLSGSRKETQYF. The sequenced CDR3 bases are TGTGCCAGCAGCTTAAGCGGGAGTAGGAAAGAGACC.

Comment on this clone: The DNA ends 3 residues before the CDR3 does, and the rest of the CDR3 is filled in from the germline J gene. The chain joins TRBV5-1 to TRBJ1-3; maybe TRBD1 (5 bases). Germline V gene lookup returns CDR1 SGHRS and CDR2 YFSETQ. Trimming left V 4 bases short and J 0 bases short, with 8 bases between. This CDR3 contains 14 residues. Partial CDR3 DNA: TGCGCCAGCAGCCGAGGGGTCTCTGGAAACACC. Its translation is CASSRGVSGNT. The whole CDR3 region reads CASSRGVSGNTIYF.

Concerning this clone itself: The CDR3 end is not reached by the read, which stops 3 residues before it; the germline J gene fills it in. The chain employs TRBV19 and TRBJ1-2; 8 bases fit TRBD1. Germline CDR1 reads LNHDA; CDR2 reads SQIVND (reference sequence). The CDR3 consists of 12 residues. The CDR3 DNA, read in part, is TGTGCCAGTGGACAGGGTCAGGGGGAC. Residues: CASGQGQGD. In full, the CDR3 is CASGQGQGDYTF.

As regards this clone: The read is 3 residues too short to cover the CDR3 end, so that end is filled in from the germline J gene. The rearrangement joins TRBV7-2 to TRBJ1-2; possible D gene TRBD1, 5 bases. This CDR3 spans 14 amino acids. Germline assignment: CDR1 SGHTA and CDR2 FQGNSA. The CDR3 loop reads CASNRAGGYNDYTF. The CDR3 bases that were read are TGTGCCAGCAACCGGGCGGGGGGGTACAATGAC.

In the case of this clone: The read ends 3 residues before the CDR3 terminus; that terminus is restored from the germline J gene. J is TRBJ1-2 and V is TRBV19; D is ambiguous. The CDR3 runs to 13 residues. The germline CDR1 and CDR2 sequences are LNHDA and SQIVND (reference sequence). CDR3 loop: CASSIRARNDYTF. CDR3 bases read: TGTGCCAGTAGTATCCGAGCTCGTAATGAC.

In regard to this clone: The read ends 3 residues early relative to the CDR3; the germline J gene fills the gap. The chain links TRBV5-1 to TRBJ2-1; a weak D match, TRBD2 (6 bases). The length of the CDR3 is 14 residues. Germline CDR1 is SGHRS and CDR2 is YFSETQ. The V end was cut by 1 base, the J end by 4 bases, with 9 bases between. CDR3: CASSLYGGYNEQFF. The covered CDR3 bases are TGCGCCAGCAGCTTGTACGGGGGTTACAATGAG. Using reference TRBV5-1 and TRBJ2-1 for the parts outside the CDR3, the full variable domain is KAGVTQTPRYLIKTRGQQVTLSCSPISGHRSVSWYQQTPGQGLQFLFEYFSETQRNKGNFPGRFSGRQFSNSRSEMNVSTLELGDSALYLCASSLYGGYNEQFFGPGTRLTVL.

About this clone itself: The read falls 3 residues short of the CDR3 end, and the missing part is taken from the germline J gene. V and J are TRBV10-3 and TRBJ2-3; TRBD1 matches 9 bases. The V segment lost 5 bases and the J segment 7 bases; nucleotides outside the gene matches: 10. This CDR3 spans 15 amino acids. CDR1 and CDR2 from the germline V gene are ENHRY and SYGVKD. The sequenced part of the CDR3 DNA is TGTGCCATCAGTCCCGACAGGGGGACTCTTCATACG. Translation: CAISPDRGTLHT. In full, the CDR3 is CAISPDRGTLHTQYF.